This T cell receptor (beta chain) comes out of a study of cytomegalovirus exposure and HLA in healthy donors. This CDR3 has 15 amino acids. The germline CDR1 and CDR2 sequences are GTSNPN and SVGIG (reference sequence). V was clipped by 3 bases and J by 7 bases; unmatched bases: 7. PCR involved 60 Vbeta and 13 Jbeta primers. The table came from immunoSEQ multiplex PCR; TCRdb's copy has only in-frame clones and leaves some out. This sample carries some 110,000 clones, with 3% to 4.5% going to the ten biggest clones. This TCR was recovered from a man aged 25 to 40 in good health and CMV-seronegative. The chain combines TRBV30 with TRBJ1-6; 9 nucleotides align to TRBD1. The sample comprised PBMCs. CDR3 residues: CAWRGRTGENSPLHF. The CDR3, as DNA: TGTGCCTGGAGAGGGAGGACAGGGGAAAATTCACCCCTCCACTTT.